The rows below give T cell receptor beta chains drawn from one sample of a study of chemoradiotherapy in HPV16-positive cancers. Libraries were prepared by immunoSEQ multiplex PCR; TCRdb keeps only in-frame clonotypes and omits some of them. This repertoire shows about 21,000 clones, 75% to 90% found once; its top ten account for around 4.9%. The material sequenced was blood, taken from a patient who underwent chemoradiotherapy. All receptors derive from a human donor with HPV-associated anogenital cancer. The CDR3 runs from the conserved cysteine through the conserved F or W. The D gene is left open where the match is weak. The size entry is marked missing in some rows and otherwise reads once, few, many or a size class.

V,J,D,size,DNA,CDR3
TRBV11-1,TRBJ2-5,-,-,TGTGCCAGCAGTCGACAGTCCCAAGAGACCCAGTACTTC,CASSRQSQETQYF
TRBV5-1,TRBJ1-1,-,-,TGCGCCAGCAGCTTGGGAGGGTTTAACACTGAAGCTTTCTTT,CASSLGGFNTEAFF
TRBV4-1,TRBJ2-1,TRBD2,-,TGCGCCAGCAGCCACCGTCCCGGGACTACCCCCCACAATGAGCAGTTCTTC,CASSHRPGTTPHNEQFF
TRBV6-4,TRBJ2-1,-,-,TGTGCCAGCAGTGAGGCGAGGGGGGCCTCCTACAATGAGCAGTTCTTC,CASSEARGASYNEQFF
TRBV5-4,TRBJ2-7,-,few,TGTGCCAGCAGCCCAAGCGTCGGCTCCTACGAGCAGTACTTC,CASSPSVGSYEQYF
TRBV5-1,TRBJ1-1,-,-,TGCGCCAGCGGTGGAGTTGTGAGTTCGGGGACTGAAGCTTTCTTT,CASGGVVSSGTEAFF
TRBV30,TRBJ1-2,-,-,TGTGCCTGGAGTATGGACAGCGGCTATGGCTACACCTTC,CAWSMDSGYGYTF
TRBV7-6,TRBJ2-7,-,-,TGTGCCAGCAGCTTAGAGGGCAGAACTTACGAGCAGTACTTC,CASSLEGRTYEQYF
TRBV6-1,TRBJ2-5,-,-,TGTGCCAGCAGTGCCCAGGGTCGAGAGACCCAGTACTTC,CASSAQGRETQYF
TRBV20-1,TRBJ1-2,-,-,TGCAGTGCTAGAGTCGGGTTTGGCTACACCTTC,CSARVGFGYTF
TRBV19,TRBJ2-7,TRBD2,few,TGTGCCAGTACCCCTCGGGGGGTAGCGGGAGGGCCAGCCTACGAGCAGTACTTC,CASTPRGVAGGPAYEQYF
TRBV9,TRBJ2-3,TRBD2,-,TGTGCCAGCAGCCTAACTAGCGGGAGGGGGTCAGATACGCAGTATTTT,CASSLTSGRGSDTQYF
TRBV19,TRBJ2-3,-,-,TGTGCCAGTAGTTACCTAGCGTATGCTAGCACAGATACGCAGTATTTT,CASSYLAYASTDTQYF
TRBV10-1,TRBJ2-3,TRBD2,-,TGCGCCAGCAGTGAGGCTAGCGGGGAGGCAGATACGCAGTATTTT,CASSEASGEADTQYF
TRBV5-1,TRBJ2-5,TRBD2,-,TGCGCCAGCAGCTCTGGGACTAGCGGTAGGGGAGAGACCCAGTACTTC,CASSSGTSGRGETQYF
TRBV29-1,TRBJ2-1,-,-,TGCAGCGTTGAACGATACAATGAGCAGTTCTTC,CSVERYNEQFF
TRBV14,TRBJ1-1,TRBD1,-,TGTGCCAGTCCTGATGACAGGGGGTACGCTGAAGCTTTCTTT,CASPDDRGYAEAFF
TRBV19,TRBJ2-1,TRBD2,-,TGTGCCAGTAGATCCTTCGGACTAGCGGGAGGGTGGGGCTCCTACAATGAGCAGTTCTTC,CASRSFGLAGGWGSYNEQFF
TRBV18,TRBJ1-1,TRBD1,-,TGTGCCAGCTCACCACCGCCTGAAGGCAGGGGGCATGCTTTCTTT,CASSPPPEGRGHAFF
TRBV30,TRBJ1-1,-,-,TGTGCCTGGACTACGGGCACTGAAGCTTTCTTT,CAWTTGTEAFF
TRBV4-3,TRBJ2-7,TRBD1,-,TGCGCCAGCAGCCAAGATGCCGGACAGGTCTCCTACGAGCAGTACTTC,CASSQDAGQVSYEQYF
TRBV4-3,TRBJ2-1,-,-,TGCGCCAGCAGCCAAGATCCACAGGGTATCGTGAATGAGCAGTTCTTC,CASSQDPQGIVNEQFF
TRBV11-2,TRBJ1-1,TRBD1,-,TGTGCCAGCAGCCCCGACAGGGTCGCTGAAGCTTTCTTT,CASSPDRVAEAFF
TRBV7-2,TRBJ1-1,-,-,TGTGCCAGCAGATCTGGGGGCCCCCTTAAGAACACTGAAGCTTTCTTT,CASRSGGPLKNTEAFF
TRBV14,TRBJ1-2,-,once,TGTGCCAGCAGCCAAGATTCCACGGGGGGCTACACCTTC,CASSQDSTGGYTF
TRBV7-2,TRBJ1-3,-,-,TGTGCCAGCAGCTTAGGGGGCAGTCAGAGCTCTGGAAACACCATATATTTT,CASSLGGSQSSGNTIYF
TRBV11-3,TRBJ2-3,-,-,TGTGCCAGCAGCTCCCATGAGAGCACAGATACGCAGTATTTT,CASSSHESTDTQYF
TRBV4-3,TRBJ1-2,TRBD1,-,TGCGCCAGCAGCTCTCCGGGACAGGGGGCCTTTGGGGGCTACACCTTC,CASSSPGQGAFGGYTF